Shown below are 5 T cell receptor beta chains from a single sample sequenced in a study of synovial regulatory T cells in juvenile arthritis. Profiled with immunoSEQ multiplex PCR; TCRdb holds only in-frame clones, not every one. The specimen's table records approximately 7,000 clones. What was sequenced was Treg cells from blood. Indicated subset: remaining (HLA-DR-negative) circulating blood Treg cells. These receptors originate from a donor between 2 and 29 years old with juvenile idiopathic arthritis.

The gene calls are TRBV7-8 and TRBJ1-1. This CDR3 is 13 amino acids long. The DNA is unrecorded. CDR1 and CDR2 (germline): SGHVS, FQNEAQ. The CDR3 reads CASSLAMNTEAFF.

This chain connects TRBV15 to TRBJ2-7; the D call of TRBD1 rests on TCRdb alone, since no DNA is present to check it. Germline lookup yields CDR1 LNHNV and CDR2 YYDKDF (reference sequence). The CDR3 is made up of 13 amino acids. DNA for this receptor is not on file. This chain's CDR3 is CATSRQGSYEQYF.

The chain combines TRBV5-1 with TRBJ2-7; the D call from TCRdb, TRBD2, cannot be confirmed without DNA. Germline V gene data show CDR1 as SGHRS and CDR2 as YFSETQ. The CDR3 runs to 15 residues. DNA for this receptor is not on file. The CDR3 loop is CASRRAYESSYEQYF.

The V gene is TRBV28, the J gene TRBJ1-2. Germline V gives CDR1 MDHEN, CDR2 SYDVKM. CDR3 size: 14 residues. The DNA is not on file. The CDR3 spells CASRSSGENYGYTF.

The gene calls are TRBV21-1 and TRBJ2-7. TRBV21-1 is a pseudogene locus. The CDR3 has 11 amino acids. No DNA is listed. The CDR3 here is CASSKVWEQYF.